A single sample is the source of the 17 T cell receptor beta chains below, sequenced in a study of circulating and synovial CD4+ cells in juvenile arthritis. This table comes from immunoSEQ multiplex PCR, and its TCRdb copy is limited to in-frame clones, with some not included. The sample lists about 32,000 clones; over 90% were seen once. Sequenced sample: CD4+ T cells from blood. Every receptor here comes from a human donor with juvenile idiopathic arthritis.

The chain uses TRBV27 and TRBJ2-5, with TRBD2 as a possible D gene (6 bases). CDR1 MNHEY and CDR2 SMNVEV come from the germline V gene (reference sequence). This CDR3 region has 14 residues. Trimming took off 3 bases at V and 5 bases at J, with 13 bases between the two ends. As DNA, the CDR3 is TGTGCCAGCAGTTTTCGGGGGACGGGGGAGACCCAGTACTTC. The encoded protein is CASSFRGTGETQYF.

The rearrangement joins TRBV2 to TRBJ1-2; D uncertain. The CDR3 loop spans 13 amino acids. The ends were cut back, 3 bases at V and 1 base at J, with 6 bases in the middle. Germline CDR1 SNHLY, CDR2 FYNNEI. CDR3 loop: CASSESHNYGYTF. For the CDR3, the DNA is TGTGCCAGCAGTGAGTCACATAACTATGGCTACACCTTC.

In DNA, the CDR3 is TGTGCCAGCAGCTCTGACAGGGGTCAGCCCCAGCATTTT. It yields the protein CASSSDRGQPQHF. The chain links TRBV7-8 to TRBJ1-5, with 8 bases lining up with TRBD1. The CDR3 contains 13 residues. The ends lost 4 bases at V and 6 bases at J; junction bases unmatched: 2. The germline gives CDR1 SGHVS, CDR2 FQNEAQ.

The genes are TRBV7-2 and TRBJ1-1; the D is unclear. The CDR3 consists of 13 residues. V was trimmed by 9 bases and J by 1 base, leaving 12 bases between them. CDR1 and CDR2 from the germline V gene are SGHTA and FQGNSA. The CDR3 DNA reads as TGTGCCAGGTTCTTGTTGAGGAACACTGAAGCTTTCTTT. As protein: CARFLLRNTEAFF.

This clone showed up just once. V and J are TRBV6-5 and TRBJ2-3; tentatively, D is TRBD2 (6 bases). V was trimmed by 7 bases and J by 3 bases, leaving 14 bases between them. The length of the CDR3 is 14 residues. Germline V lookup: CDR1 MNHEY, CDR2 SVGAGI. The CDR3 coding sequence is TGTGCCAGCAAGGAGGGGCTAGCGACAGATACGCAGTATTTT. It yields the protein CASKEGLATDTQYF.

V usage is TRBV4-1 and J usage is TRBJ1-3, with 9 bases fitting TRBD1. The junction had 11 bases not matched to a gene; V was cut back by 5 bases and J by 0 bases. CDR3 length: 18 residues. In germline, CDR1 is MGHRA, CDR2 YSYEKL. The CDR3 here is CASSMPGTGSFSGNTIYF. CDR3 sequence (DNA): TGCGCCAGCAGCATGCCCGGGACAGGGTCCTTCTCTGGAAACACCATATATTTT.

The chain employs TRBV6-5 and TRBJ1-6; possible D gene TRBD1, 6 bases. The CDR3 length is 15 residues. Trimming left V 2 bases short and J 9 bases short, with 14 bases between. Germline V lookup: CDR1 MNHEY, CDR2 SVGAGI. The CDR3 bases are TGTGCCAGCAGTTACGACAACAGGGAAAGTTCACCCCTCCACTTT. It translates to CASSYDNRESSPLHF.

CDR3 region: CASSQGQITRANQETQYF. CDR3 coding DNA: TGTGCCAGCAGTCAAGGGCAAATAACCCGAGCGAATCAAGAGACCCAGTACTTC. The chain is built from TRBV6-1 and TRBJ2-5; no clear D gene. The CDR3 extends over 18 amino acids. Germline V lookup: CDR1 MNHNS, CDR2 SASEGT. Trimming left V 5 bases short and J 2 bases short, with 24 bases between.

The V and J genes are TRBV18 and TRBJ1-3; 7 bases fit TRBD1. The CDR3 is made up of 16 amino acids. Germline V lookup: CDR1 KGHSH, CDR2 LQKENI. The ends lost 6 bases at V and 0 bases at J; junction bases unmatched: 8. CDR3 bases: TGTGCCAGCTCCCACGATCGACAGGGCTCTGGAAACACCATATATTTT. It translates to CASSHDRQGSGNTIYF.

This clone was recorded only once. The chain carries TRBV21-1 and TRBJ2-5; the table's D call, TRBD1, was not checked against the DNA. TRBV21-1 is a known pseudogene. The CDR3 length is 15 residues. The CDR3 reads CASSKEVRQEETQYF. The CDR3 DNA is TGTGCCAGCAGCAAAGAGGTCAGGCAGGAAGAGACCCAGTACTTC.

The chain has TRBV27 and TRBJ2-2; D is unclear. The CDR3 has 15 residues. Trimming stripped 2 bases from V and 2 bases from J, with 9 bases between. Germline V lookup: CDR1 MNHEY, CDR2 SMNVEV (reference sequence). The CDR3 bases are TGTGCCAGCAGTTTAAGAAGCACCAACACCGGGGAGCTGTTTTTT. Encoded protein: CASSLRSTNTGELFF.

The chain joins TRBV7-2 to TRBJ2-7, with D tentatively TRBD1 (5 bases). The CDR3 covers 14 residues. Per germline, CDR1 SGHTA and CDR2 FQGNSA. The V and J ends lost 1 base and 2 bases respectively, with 9 bases between them. The CDR3 spells CASSLDIRAYEQYF. The CDR3 region has the DNA TGTGCCAGCAGCTTAGACATCAGGGCCTACGAGCAGTACTTC.

This clone was detected once. This sequence joins TRBV19 and TRBJ2-3; the match to TRBD1 covers 7 bases. Germline CDR1 and CDR2: LNHDA and SQIVND (reference sequence). The V segment lost 6 bases and the J segment 2 bases; nucleotides outside the gene matches: 8. The CDR3 sequence is 15 residues long. In nucleotides, the CDR3 is TGTGCCAGTAGCGTCCAGGACAGGAACACAGATACGCAGTATTTT. Protein: CASSVQDRNTDTQYF.

Note on this clone: The junction differs from germline at one of its ends, possibly a read error. V gene TRBV5-4 combines with J gene TRBJ1-6; no definite D call. This CDR3 has 13 residues. Germline CDR1 and CDR2: SGHNT and YYREEE (reference sequence). The DNA for the CDR3 is TGTGCCAGCAGCTTCGCTGACAATTCCCCCCTCCACTTT. Translation: CASSFADNSPLHF.

The chain combines TRBV6-5 with TRBJ1-1, with TRBD1 matching over 7 bases. The CDR3 sequence is 13 residues long. V lost 4 bases to trimming and J lost 6 bases; unmatched junction nucleotides: 5. Per germline, CDR1 MNHEY and CDR2 SVGAGI. CDR3 in amino acids: CASSLRQGPEAFF. CDR3 bases: TGTGCCAGCAGTTTGCGACAGGGCCCTGAAGCTTTCTTT.

V and J are TRBV19 and TRBJ1-5; D is possibly TRBD1 (5 bases). The CDR3 length is 17 residues. V shed 7 bases and J shed 7 bases, with 26 bases lying between them. Germline values: CDR1 LNHDA, CDR2 SQIVND (reference sequence). The CDR3 DNA sequence: TGTGCCAGTAACACCTTAGGCGGGGGATTTACTGGGCAGCCCCAGCATTTT. Translating it yields CASNTLGGGFTGQPQHF.

This sequence joins TRBV6-4 and TRBJ2-2; no clear D. The germline V gene encodes CDR1 MRHNA and CDR2 SNTAGT. This CDR3 has 13 residues. Deletions cut 4 bases from V and 4 bases from J, with 7 bases between. CDR3 protein: CASSGQITGELFF. The CDR3 DNA follows: TGTGCCAGCAGTGGGCAGATCACCGGGGAGCTGTTTTTT.